The clone carrying this TCR beta chain was picked up many times. Its target is not known. V was trimmed by 6 bases and J by 1 base, leaving 11 bases between them. This CDR3 is built from 13 residues. Germline CDR1 reads SQVTM; CDR2 reads ANQGSEA. TCRbeta library construction was performed incorporating unique molecular identifiers. TCRdb passed the PCR reads through MiXCR, listing each CDR3 protein once. The data show under 6,500 distinct CDR3 sequences, roughly a sixth seen once. This sample is part of a study of T-cell reconstitution after alpha-beta-depleted transplantation in children. General study results and limits: Newly made T cells mostly supplied T-cell counts and diversity one year after transplant. Where alpha-beta T cells came from about two months after transplant was reportedly several hundred expanded graft clones.

The chain uses TRBV29-1 and TRBJ2-3; the D gene is possibly TRBD2 (6 bases). The receptor was derived from a patient between 2 and 9 years old who had a stem cell transplant for inherited bone marrow failure, so the T cells may come from the graft donor. The sample in question was PBMCs, mostly from graft donor cells, obtained 180 days after TCRalphabeta/CD19-depleted stem cell transplant. This CDR3 reads CSVVTGGTDTQYF. CDR3 bases: TGCAGCGTGGTAACGGGAGGCACAGATACGCAGTATTTT.